Below, 8 T cell receptor beta chains from the same sample are listed, as sequenced in a study of blood T cell repertoires in COVID-19 (dated by TCRdb to 2018 to 2021). Libraries came from the immunoSEQ multiplex PCR assay. What TCRdb holds here is the immuneACCESS table cut down to in-frame rearrangements. Part of the clones is not present; checked against another copy, under half of the missing clones reflect an unresolved V gene, and the others are unexplained. The sample table holds approximately 260,000 clones, of which 80% to 90% were seen once. 4% to 5% of the sample belongs to the ten largest clones. The specimen was peripheral blood. Source of these receptors: a woman aged 40 to 50 who had recovered from COVID-19.

V and J are TRBV28 and TRBJ1-2, with D tentatively TRBD1 (5 bases). The germline V gene encodes CDR1 MDHEN and CDR2 SYDVKM. This CDR3 is 11 amino acids long. V lost 8 bases, J lost 6 bases, and 10 bases lay in between. The chain's CDR3 is CASETDHGYTF. CDR3 DNA: TGTGCCAGCGAGACAGATCATGGCTACACCTTC.

The chain joins TRBV11-2 to TRBJ2-2; 7 bases map to TRBD2. Per the germline V gene, CDR1 is SGHAT and CDR2 is FQNNGV. The V and J ends lost 2 bases and 5 bases, in that order; junction bases with no gene match: 2. This CDR3 comprises 14 residues. Here the CDR3 reads CASSLWRGTGELFF. The CDR3 DNA is TGTGCCAGCAGCTTATGGCGGGGGACCGGGGAGCTGTTTTTT.

This chain uses TRBV25-1 with TRBJ2-5; 11 nucleotides line up with TRBD1. The CDR3 extends over 17 amino acids. V was clipped by 7 bases and J by 5 bases; unmatched bases: 15. Germline assignment: CDR1 MGHDK and CDR2 SYGVNS. CDR3 loop: CASKKNPGQGVWETQYF. CDR3 coding DNA: TGTGCCAGCAAGAAGAACCCGGGACAGGGGGTATGGGAGACCCAGTACTTC. Filled out from reference TRBV25-1 and TRBJ2-5, the complete variable domain reads EADIYQTPRYLVIGTGKKITLECSQTMGHDKMYWYQQDPGMELHLIHYSYGVNSTEKGDLSSESTVSRIRTEHFPLTLESARPSHTSQYLCASKKNPGQGVWETQYFGPGTRLLVL.

As regards this clone: Distinct nucleotide sequences in the sample also encode this CDR3. The V and J genes are TRBV6-1 and TRBJ1-3, with D maybe TRBD1 (5 bases). The CDR3 totals 15 residues. V dropped 2 bases and J dropped 2 bases, with 10 bases sitting between them. CDR1 and CDR2 from the germline V gene are MNHNS and SASEGT. The CDR3 sequence is CASSESGPAGNTIYF. CDR3 in DNA: TGTGCCAGCAGTGAATCAGGGCCAGCTGGAAACACCATATATTTT.

The V and J genes are TRBV27 and TRBJ2-1, with 9 bases fitting TRBD1. There are 14 residues in the CDR3. Germline CDR1 MNHEY, CDR2 SMNVEV (reference sequence). V was clipped by 3 bases and J by 6 bases; unmatched bases: 3. The CDR3: CASSLDRGPNEQFF. CDR3 nucleotides: TGTGCCAGCAGTTTGGACAGGGGACCCAATGAGCAGTTCTTC.

The chain recombines TRBV12-3 or TRBV12-4 with TRBJ2-3; D gene uncertain. V was cut by 3 bases and J by 6 bases, with 10 bases left in between. This CDR3 has 13 residues. The CDR3 bases are TGTGCCAGCAGTTTTACGGTTAGCGATACGCAGTATTTT. Protein: CASSFTVSDTQYF.

This sequence joins TRBV5-5 and TRBJ1-1, with 9 bases aligning to TRBD1. The germline gives CDR1 SGHKS, CDR2 YYEKEE (reference sequence). V shed 4 bases and J 6 bases; nucleotides not matched to a gene: 7. There are 14 residues in the CDR3. In nucleotides, the CDR3 is TGTGCCAGCAGCCCCGGGACAGGGTTCCCTGAAGCTTTCTTT. Amino acids: CASSPGTGFPEAFF. Full variable domain (missing parts from reference TRBV5-5 and TRBJ1-1): DAGVTQSPTHLIKTRGQQVTLRCSPISGHKSVSWYQQVLGQGPQFIFQYYEKEERGRGNFPDRFSARQFPNYSSELNVNALLLGDSALYLCASSPGTGFPEAFFGQGTRLTVV.

The chain carries TRBV9 and TRBJ1-2, with TRBD1 matching over 7 bases. The trim removed 0 bases at V and 2 bases at J, leaving 4 bases unmatched. This CDR3 is 15 amino acids long. Germline V gene data show CDR1 as SGDLS and CDR2 as YYNGEE. CDR3 loop: CASSVEQGGNYGYTF. In DNA, the CDR3 is TGTGCCAGCAGCGTAGAGCAGGGGGGAAACTATGGCTACACCTTC.